This T cell receptor beta chain appears in the sequencing data of a study of molecular identifiers for immune sequencing clone quantification. From germline, CDR1 is DFQATT and CDR2 SNEGSKA (reference sequence). Germline trimming cut 5 bases from V and 4 bases from J; bases unmatched to any gene: 3. This CDR3 contains 12 residues. This clonotype was seen ten or more times. The target antigen is unknown. Naive CD8 library inputs spanned 20,000 to 1,000,000 sorted cells and 10%, 30% or 50% RNA. CD8+CD4-CCR7+CD45RA+ cells were sorted as naive CD8 T cells. General study findings and limits: Barcode sharing among identical TCR molecules could make large clones appear smaller.

Previously described methods and listed TCR primers were used for bulk TCR libraries. TCRdb reprocessed the PCR reads with MiXCR, giving one entry per CDR3 protein. The sample lists around 54,000 distinct CDR3 sequences, less than 25% occurring once. The sequence derives from a human donor in good health. Some libraries in this study had Jurkat cell RNA spiked in. The V call is TRBV20-1, the J call TRBJ2-7; TRBD1 agrees at 9 bases. The material sequenced was naive CD8+ T cells from blood, with Jurkat cell RNA spiked in. Noted subset: FACS-sorted CD8+CD4-CCR7+CD45RA+ naive T cells. The CDR3 bases are TGCAGTGCTCGGGGACAGGGTTACGAGCAGTACTTC. Amino acid sequence: CSARGQGYEQYF.